This is a list of T cell receptor beta chains from one sample in a study of OX40 agonist ivuxolimab in advanced cancers. Some clones are missing from TCRdb's copy, which holds only in-frame ones; the method was immunoSEQ multiplex PCR. The data contain tens of thousands of clones, more than 75% of them singletons. Sequences were derived from CD4+ or CD8+ T cells sorted from blood, sampled in a trial of the OX40 agonist ivuxolimab. The receptors shown here come from an adult with an advanced solid tumor such as melanoma, head and neck, liver or kidney cancer. Both conserved end residues are part of each CDR3. D genes are given only for firm matches. Expanded clones are given a class, and other clones once, few, many or no size at all.

d_call	j_call	clone_size	v_call	cdr3_nt	cdr3_aa
-	TRBJ2-4	-	TRBV7-2	TGTGCCAGCAGCTTAACGACGGTAGCCAAAAACATTCAGTACTTC	CASSLTTVAKNIQYF
TRBD1	TRBJ2-5	-	TRBV10-3	TGTGCCATCCGAGCAGGGGGCCAAGAGACCCAGTACTTC	CAIRAGGQETQYF
TRBD1	TRBJ1-2	once	TRBV28	TGTGCCAGCAGTTTATCCGGGACAGGGGGAGGCTACACCTTC	CASSLSGTGGGYTF
TRBD1	TRBJ1-1	-	TRBV5-1	TGCGCCAGCAGCCCCCGGGACAGGGGAGGCACTGAAGCTTTCTTT	CASSPRDRGGTEAFF
-	TRBJ2-2	-	TRBV10-2	TGCGCCAGCAGTGTACAGGGCCCCGTAGCCGGGGAGCTGTTTTTT	CASSVQGPVAGELFF
TRBD1	TRBJ1-6	-	TRBV15	TGTGCCACCAGCAGATTTAGGACAGGGGAATCACCCCTCCACTTT	CATSRFRTGESPLHF
TRBD1	TRBJ2-5	-	TRBV27	TGTGCCAGCAGACAGGACAGGCGAAACGGGGAGACCCAGTACTTC	CASRQDRRNGETQYF
-	TRBJ2-3	-	TRBV6-1	TGTGCCAGCAGTGAGGATACGCAGTATTTT	CASSEDTQYF
TRBD1	TRBJ2-6	-	TRBV5-1	TGCGCCAGCAGCCCCCGGGACAGGGTGCTTGGGGCCAACGTCCTGACTTTC	CASSPRDRVLGANVLTF
-	TRBJ1-2	-	TRBV30	TGTGCCTGGATAGAGGGCCCCGGGTATGGCTACACCTTC	CAWIEGPGYGYTF
-	TRBJ1-4	-	TRBV12-5	TGTGCTAGTGGTTCACTGGGGAGCCAAAATGAAAAACTGTTTTTT	CASGSLGSQNEKLFF
TRBD1	TRBJ1-1	-	TRBV7-2	TGTGCCAGCAGCCAAAGACAGGGTTCGAACACTGAAGCTTTCTTT	CASSQRQGSNTEAFF
-	TRBJ1-2	-	TRBV18	TGTGCCAGCTCGGCGCGTAACTTCACGGCTTATGGCTACACCTTC	CASSARNFTAYGYTF
-	TRBJ1-5	-	TRBV5-8	TGTGCCAGCAGACTTTTCCAGGGGACTAGCAATCAGCCCCAGCATTTT	CASRLFQGTSNQPQHF
-	TRBJ1-1	-	TRBV27	TGTGCCAGCAGTGCCCTTTCCGGGACCCGGTTTGAAGCTTTCTTT	CASSALSGTRFEAFF
TRBD1	TRBJ2-5	-	TRBV2	TGTGCCAGCAGCATCCGACAGGGCCAAGAGACCCAGTACTTC	CASSIRQGQETQYF
-	TRBJ1-2	-	TRBV6-5	TGTGCCAGCAGTTACTCTCTGTCAGGGCGCACTTCGGGCTACACCTTC	CASSYSLSGRTSGYTF
-	TRBJ1-6	-	TRBV11-1	TGTGCCAGCAGCTTAAGACAGTCCTGTAATTCACCCCTCCACTTT	CASSLRQSCNSPLHF
-	TRBJ2-7	once	TRBV10-3	TGTGCCATCAGTGAGTCTGTGGGCTACGAGCAGTACTTC	CAISESVGYEQYF
-	TRBJ1-2	-	TRBV6-6	TGTGCCAGCAGTTACTCCGGGGCAAGAGGTGGCTACACCTTC	CASSYSGARGGYTF
TRBD1	TRBJ1-4	-	TRBV15	TGTGCCACCAGCGACCGAGGGGGCCGGGAAAAACTGTTTTTT	CATSDRGGREKLFF
-	TRBJ1-3	-	TRBV2	TGTGCCAGCAGTGAAGGGACCGCAAACTCTGGAAACACCATATATTTT	CASSEGTANSGNTIYF
TRBD2	TRBJ2-1	-	TRBV5-1	TGCGCCAGCAGCTCACAATTTCCCTGGGAGGGCAGCCCGAGAGATATGGGAAATGAGCAGTTCTTC	CASSSQFPWEGSPRDMGNEQFF
-	TRBJ1-4	-	TRBV27	TGTGCCAGCAGATCATCTCTTAGGGGGGGTTCGACTAATGAAAAACTGTTTTTT	CASRSSLRGGSTNEKLFF
TRBD1	TRBJ2-1	-	TRBV15	TGTGCCACCAGCAGATATTCGACAGGGTCATCCTACAATGAGCAGTTCTTC	CATSRYSTGSSYNEQFF
-	TRBJ2-3	-	TRBV5-6	TGTGCCAGCAGCCCTTCCGGGACCGTAATATATACGCAGTATTTT	CASSPSGTVIYTQYF
-	TRBJ2-3	-	TRBV18	TGTGCCAGCTCACCAGCCGCTAGCACAGATACGCAGTATTTT	CASSPAASTDTQYF
TRBD2	TRBJ2-7	-	TRBV7-2	TGTGCCAGCAGCTTATCGGCTAGCGGGAGGGGAGCTGCCTACGAGCAGTACTTC	CASSLSASGRGAAYEQYF
-	TRBJ2-2	once	TRBV7-2	TGTGCCAGCAGCCCGCAACAGGGTACTTTGCCCGGGGAGCTGTTTTTT	CASSPQQGTLPGELFF
-	TRBJ1-1	-	TRBV5-1	TGCGCCAGCAGCGTCCGGGACAAGAACACTGAAGCTTTCTTT	CASSVRDKNTEAFF
-	TRBJ1-1	-	TRBV6-1	TGTGCCAGCACACGGAGCAGGGCCGGCACTGAAGCTTTCTTT	CASTRSRAGTEAFF
TRBD1	TRBJ1-1	-	TRBV5-1	TGCGCCAGCAGCTTGTTGGGGACAGGGAACACTGAAGCTTTCTTT	CASSLLGTGNTEAFF
-	TRBJ2-3	-	TRBV5-1	TGCGCCAGCAGTCGACTAGGCACAGATACGCAGTATTTT	CASSRLGTDTQYF
TRBD1	TRBJ2-1	-	TRBV27	TGTGCCAGCAGACGGGACAGGGTCTACAATGAGCAGTTCTTC	CASRRDRVYNEQFF
-	TRBJ1-5	-	TRBV27	TGTGCCAGCAGTTTATCAGGGGGTCAGCCCCAGCATTTT	CASSLSGGQPQHF
-	TRBJ1-6	-	TRBV7-2	TGTGCCAGCAGCTTCGACACCGCTCCCAATTCACCCCTCCACTTT	CASSFDTAPNSPLHF
-	TRBJ2-2	-	TRBV14	TGTGCCAGCAGCCAAGAGCGGGTTAACACCGGGGAGCTGTTTTTT	CASSQERVNTGELFF
TRBD2	TRBJ2-3	-	TRBV5-4	TGTGCCAGCAGCCCCACTAGCGGGCCGTGGGATACGCAGTATTTT	CASSPTSGPWDTQYF
TRBD1	TRBJ1-2	-	TRBV6-5	TGTGCCAGCAGTTTACAGGGGGCAGGAAGCTACACCTTC	CASSLQGAGSYTF
-	TRBJ2-1	-	TRBV14	TGTGCCAGCAGCCAAGACGGAGGGGTCTCCTACAATGAGCAGTTCTTC	CASSQDGGVSYNEQFF
-	TRBJ1-1	-	TRBV2	TGTGCCAGCAAGAGGGCTTTGGGACGGACCCTGAACACTGAAGCTTTCTTT	CASKRALGRTLNTEAFF
-	TRBJ2-2	-	TRBV5-1	TGCGCCAGCGGCCCAGGGCGGAACACCGGGGAGCTGTTTTTT	CASGPGRNTGELFF
TRBD1	TRBJ1-1	-	TRBV29-1	TGCAGCGACGGAGGACAGGGGGTTGGTGAAGCTTTCTTT	CSDGGQGVGEAFF